This T cell receptor beta chain is from a study of Graves' ophthalmopathy and Graves' hyperthyroidism. This clonotype has a count of ten or more. The germline gives CDR1 SGDLS, CDR2 YYNGEE. This CDR3 has 14 amino acids. With 0 bases removed from V and 5 bases from J, the gap between germline ends came to 11 bases. The authors amplified TCR beta CDR3 regions from RNA transcripts. HTBI-primed first-round RT-PCR preceded second-round multiplex PCR. One entry per CDR3 protein, called by TCRdb with MiXCR from the multiplex PCR reads. Here the sample spans 45,000 to 60,000 distinct CDR3 sequences, about half being singletons. Sampling about 10 ml of fresh peripheral blood provided the PBMCs.

The receptor's source is an adult woman with Graves' ophthalmopathy. The sequenced sample consisted of peripheral blood. The chain has TRBV9 and TRBJ1-1, with D tentatively TRBD1 (6 bases). CDR3 sequence reads: CASSVGGAETEAFF. Written as DNA, the CDR3 is TGTGCCAGCAGCGTAGGGGGGGCTGAGACTGAAGCTTTCTTT.